This note documents a single T cell receptor beta chain sequence. Its antigen is as yet unknown. This sample is drawn from a study of monozygotic twins with cystic fibrosis. Study-wide findings and caveats: Monozygotic CF twin pairs shared significantly more nucleotide-identical clonotypes than unrelated CF individuals did. V usage most resembled the co-twin in 13 of 16 pairs.

The table came from immunoSEQ multiplex PCR; TCRdb's copy has only in-frame clones and leaves some out. The sample has some 35,000 clones, over 60% seen once. Trimming pared 4 bases from V and 6 bases from J, leaving 14 bases between. The CDR3 consists of 14 residues. Germline CDR1 SGDLS, CDR2 YYNGEE. Sequenced: blood. The chain has TRBV9 and TRBJ1-5; tentatively, D is TRBD1 (5 bases). The receptor was isolated from a girl aged 10-17 years with cystic fibrosis. The CDR3 DNA sequence: TGTGCCAGCAGCCTTGGCGGGGCTGGTCAGCCCCAGCATTTT. Protein: CASSLGGAGQPQHF.